This TCR beta chain came from a study of radiotherapy plus CTLA-4 blockade in lung cancer. Overall study context: Objective responses occurred in about a sixth of patients; about 34% had disease control.

Here immunoSEQ multiplex PCR was the method, and the copy in TCRdb shows in-frame clones only, minus some. The sample has about 49,000 clones; around 76% are singletons. Trimming took 5 bases from V and 0 from J, leaving 12 bases between them. The CDR3 is made up of 15 amino acids. From germline, CDR1 is SEHNR and CDR2 FQNEAQ (reference sequence). The V gene is TRBV7-9, the J gene TRBJ2-3, with D unresolved. The TCR originated in a human donor with non-small cell lung cancer who had stable disease on radiotherapy plus ipilimumab. The sample in question was peripheral blood, obtained from a patient treated with radiotherapy plus ipilimumab. CDR3: CASSPSRISTDTQYF. Here the CDR3 DNA reads TGTGCCAGCAGCCCTTCTCGCATCAGCACAGATACGCAGTATTTT.